The 19 T cell receptor beta chains below come from one sample, sequenced in a study of blood T cell repertoires in COVID-19 (dated by TCRdb to about 2020). Library method: the immunoSEQ multiplex PCR assay. TCRdb stores this immuneACCESS table with in-frame sequences only. Part of the clones is absent; in the studies checked, under half of the shortfall reflects unresolved V genes, and no reason is known for the rest. This sample lists about 150,000 clones; roughly 75% were detected once. The ten largest clones represent roughly 5.6% of the sample. The specimen was PBMCs or T cells enriched from blood (not recorded which). The origin of the receptors is a woman aged 45-59 years who had recovered from COVID-19.

The V gene is TRBV10-3, the J gene TRBJ1-2; 7 bases are shared with TRBD1. In germline, CDR1 is ENHRY, CDR2 SYGVKD. After removal of 0 bases from V and 7 bases from J, the junction contained 5 bases not matched to a gene. The length of the CDR3 is 14 residues. This CDR3 reads CAISESTGTAGYTF. The CDR3 region has the DNA TGTGCCATCAGTGAGTCGACAGGGACGGCTGGCTACACCTTC.

The rearrangement links TRBV5-8 to TRBJ2-6; D perhaps matches TRBD1 (5 bases). Germline lookup yields CDR1 SGHTS and CDR2 YDEGEE. Trimming took off 0 bases at V and 4 bases at J, with 8 bases between the two ends. The CDR3 extends over 15 amino acids. CDR3 protein: CASSLGRAGANVLTF. The CDR3 nucleotides read TGTGCCAGCAGCTTGGGCAGGGCCGGGGCCAACGTCCTGACTTTC.

The chain couples TRBV3-1 (or the pseudogene TRBV3-2) to TRBJ1-2, with D perhaps matching TRBD1 (6 bases). Germline CDR1 LGHDT, CDR2 YNNKEL (reference sequence). The CDR3 is 12 residues long. Trimming took off 4 bases at V and 11 bases at J, with 14 bases between the two ends. The CDR3: CASSPGTIKYTF. The CDR3 region has the DNA TGTGCCAGCAGCCCAGGGACAATCAAATACACCTTC.

This clone appeared a few times. J is TRBJ1-6 and V is TRBV10-3, with D unclear. Germline-derived CDR1 and CDR2 are ENHRY and SYGVKD. Trimming removed 10 bases at V and 5 bases at J, with 15 bases between. CDR3 size: 14 residues. The DNA of the CDR3 is TGTGCCACCCCGCCAGAGGCAGATAATTCACCCCTCCACTTT. Translating gives CATPPEADNSPLHF.

The chain joins TRBV7-8 to TRBJ1-3; D is unclear. Germline V gives CDR1 SGHVS, CDR2 FQNEAQ. This CDR3 is 16 amino acids long. V shed 4 bases and J shed 4 bases, with 17 bases lying between them. The CDR3 loop is CASSSARMRGGNTIYF. The CDR3 DNA reads as TGTGCCAGCAGCTCGGCGCGGATGCGGGGAGGAAACACCATATATTTT.

The chain employs TRBV5-1 and TRBJ2-7; 7 bases agree with TRBD1. Germline V CDR1 and CDR2: SGHRS, YFSETQ. This CDR3 is 13 amino acids long. V shed 5 bases, J shed 5 bases, and the junction held 7 bases outside the gene matches. CDR3 coding DNA: TGCGCCAGCAGTTTCGACAGGGTCAACGAGCAGTACTTC. Its protein is CASSFDRVNEQYF.

The V and J genes are TRBV28 and TRBJ2-7; the match to TRBD1 covers 7 bases. The CDR3 is made up of 15 amino acids. The germline CDR1 and CDR2 sequences are MDHEN and SYDVKM. The trim removed 2 bases at V and 2 bases at J, leaving 6 bases unmatched. The CDR3 region has the DNA TGTGCCAGCAGTTTACCCGGGACAGCCACCTACGAGCAGTACTTC. Protein: CASSLPGTATYEQYF.

The rearrangement uses TRBV4-2 and TRBJ2-1; 9 bases agree with TRBD2. V trimming: 3 bases; J trimming: 0 bases; junction bases outside the gene matches: 6. CDR1 LGHNA and CDR2 YNFKEQ come from the germline V gene. The CDR3 has 17 amino acids. For the CDR3, the DNA is TGTGCCAGCAGCCATTCCCTAGCGGGGAGCTCCTACAATGAGCAGTTCTTC. It encodes CASSHSLAGSSYNEQFF.

The rearrangement joins TRBV27 to TRBJ1-6; D is uncertain. This CDR3 contains 16 residues. With 3 bases removed from V and 9 bases from J, the gap between germline ends came to 18 bases. Germline CDR1 MNHEY, CDR2 SMNVEV (reference sequence). CDR3 in DNA: TGTGCCAGCAGTTTTCGTACAGAACCTTCGGTTTCACCCCTCCACTTT. Residues: CASSFRTEPSVSPLHF.

This rearrangement joins TRBV19 to TRBJ2-3, with TRBD1 identical over 8 bases. The CDR3 covers 15 residues. V dropped 4 bases and J dropped 4; count of bases not matched to a gene: 7. Per germline, CDR1 LNHDA and CDR2 SQIVND (reference sequence). CDR3 nucleotides: TGTGCCAGTAGTAGAGGGTCAGGGGGCGCAGATACGCAGTATTTT. This encodes CASSRGSGGADTQYF. Together with reference TRBV19 and TRBJ2-3, the CDR3 gives the full variable domain: DGGITQSPKYLFRKEGQNVTLSCEQNLNHDAMYWYRQDPGQGLRLIYYSQIVNDFQKGDIAEGYSVSREKKESFPLTVTSAQKNPTAFYLCASSRGSGGADTQYFGPGTRLTVL.

The V call is TRBV7-2, the J call TRBJ1-5, with 8 bases matching TRBD1. The germline V gene has CDR1 SGHTA and CDR2 FQGNSA. CDR3 length: 17 amino acids. With V trimmed by 5 bases and J by 3 bases, 12 bases remained unmatched. CDR3 region: CASSHGQGGNTNQPQHF. DNA for the CDR3: TGTGCCAGCAGCCACGGACAGGGAGGAAATACCAATCAGCCCCAGCATTTT.

This clone was seen a single time. V is TRBV5-4 and J is TRBJ2-3, with 8 bases that match TRBD2. Germline CDR1 SGHNT, CDR2 YYREEE (reference sequence). The CDR3 has 15 residues. The J segment lost 6 bases and the V segment lost 0 bases, leaving 6 bases of the junction unmatched. The CDR3 loop is CASSLEKRGRDTQYF. Here the CDR3 DNA reads TGTGCCAGCAGCTTGGAGAAGCGGGGGAGGGATACGCAGTATTTT.

The gene calls are TRBV6-5 and TRBJ1-2; 7 positions match TRBD1. CDR1 is MNHEY, CDR2 SVGAGI, per germline. The CDR3 is made up of 13 amino acids. The ends lost 7 bases at V and 10 bases at J; junction bases unmatched: 12. CDR3 region: CASKQDRVGDYTF. DNA for the CDR3: TGTGCCAGCAAACAAGACAGGGTCGGAGACTACACCTTC.

The chain combines TRBV29-1 with TRBJ1-1; TRBD1 is a possible D gene (5 bases). V was shortened by 2 bases and J by 5 bases, with 9 bases between the two germline ends. CDR3 length: 12 amino acids. Germline CDR1 is SQVTM and CDR2 is ANQGSEA. As DNA, the CDR3 is TGCAGCGTTGAATGGAAGGGGACTGAAGCTTTCTTT. Amino acids: CSVEWKGTEAFF.

The V call is TRBV7-3, the J call TRBJ2-2, with 9 bases aligning to TRBD2. The CDR3 is 18 amino acids. In germline, CDR1 is SGHTA, CDR2 FQGTGA. With V trimmed by 5 bases and J by 0 bases, 10 bases remained unmatched. In DNA form, the CDR3 reads TGTGCCAGCAGCCCACGGGCAGCGGGGGGTCCGAACACCGGGGAGCTGTTTTTT. This gives the protein CASSPRAAGGPNTGELFF.

CDR3: CASKKQGVYEKLFF. CDR3 nucleotide sequence: TGTGCCAGCAAGAAACAGGGGGTCTATGAAAAACTGTTTTTT. The chain couples TRBV28 to TRBJ1-4; TRBD1 agrees at 8 bases. V gave up 7 bases and J gave up 6 bases; unmatched junction bases: 7. CDR3 length: 14 amino acids. CDR1 and CDR2 (germline): MDHEN, SYDVKM. Full variable domain (rest looked up from reference TRBV28 and TRBJ1-4): DVKVTQSSRYLVKRTGEKVFLECVQDMDHENMFWYRQDPGLGLRLIYFSYDVKMKEKGDIPEGYSVSREKKERFSLILESASTNQTSMYLCASKKQGVYEKLFFGSGTQLSVL.

The CDR3 here is CASSVGGTGYSPLHF. The CDR3 nucleotides are TGTGCCAGCAGCGTGGGCGGGACAGGGTATTCACCCCTCCACTTT. V usage is TRBV9 and J usage is TRBJ1-6; 9 nucleotides match TRBD1. J was trimmed by 8 bases and V by 2 bases; bases with no gene match: 5. This CDR3 comprises 15 residues. Germline V lookup: CDR1 SGDLS, CDR2 YYNGEE.

The chain is built from TRBV20-1 and TRBJ1-2; TRBD1 matches 7 bases. The CDR3 contains 11 residues. Germline V gene data show CDR1 as DFQATT and CDR2 as SNEGSKA (reference sequence). V trimming: 5 bases; J trimming: 6 bases; junction bases outside the gene matches: 3. The CDR3 here is CSASTGDGYTF. The CDR3, as DNA: TGCAGTGCTTCAACAGGGGATGGCTACACCTTC.

This clone was counted a single time. The rearrangement joins TRBV28 to TRBJ2-7, with TRBD1 identical over 9 bases. J lost 9 bases, V lost 6 bases, and 12 bases had no gene match. Germline CDR1 is MDHEN and CDR2 is SYDVKM. The CDR3 is made up of 14 amino acids. The CDR3 loop reads CASSPGTGFLGQYF. CDR3 sequence (DNA): TGTGCCAGCAGCCCCGGGACAGGGTTCCTTGGGCAGTACTTC. Together with reference TRBV28 and TRBJ2-7, the CDR3 gives the full variable domain: DVKVTQSSRYLVKRTGEKVFLECVQDMDHENMFWYRQDPGLGLRLIYFSYDVKMKEKGDIPEGYSVSREKKERFSLILESASTNQTSMYLCASSPGTGFLGQYFGPGTRLTVT.